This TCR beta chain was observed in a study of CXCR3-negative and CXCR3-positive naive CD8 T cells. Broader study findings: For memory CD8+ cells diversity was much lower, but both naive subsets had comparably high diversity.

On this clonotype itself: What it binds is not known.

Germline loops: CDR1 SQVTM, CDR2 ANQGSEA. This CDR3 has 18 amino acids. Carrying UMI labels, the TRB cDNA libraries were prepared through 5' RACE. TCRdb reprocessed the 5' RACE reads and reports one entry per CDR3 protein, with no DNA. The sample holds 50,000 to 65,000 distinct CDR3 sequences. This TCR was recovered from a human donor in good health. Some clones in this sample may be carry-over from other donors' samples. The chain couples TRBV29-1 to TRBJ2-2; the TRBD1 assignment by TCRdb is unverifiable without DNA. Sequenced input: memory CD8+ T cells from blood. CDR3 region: CSVPHSSDRGRNTGELFF.